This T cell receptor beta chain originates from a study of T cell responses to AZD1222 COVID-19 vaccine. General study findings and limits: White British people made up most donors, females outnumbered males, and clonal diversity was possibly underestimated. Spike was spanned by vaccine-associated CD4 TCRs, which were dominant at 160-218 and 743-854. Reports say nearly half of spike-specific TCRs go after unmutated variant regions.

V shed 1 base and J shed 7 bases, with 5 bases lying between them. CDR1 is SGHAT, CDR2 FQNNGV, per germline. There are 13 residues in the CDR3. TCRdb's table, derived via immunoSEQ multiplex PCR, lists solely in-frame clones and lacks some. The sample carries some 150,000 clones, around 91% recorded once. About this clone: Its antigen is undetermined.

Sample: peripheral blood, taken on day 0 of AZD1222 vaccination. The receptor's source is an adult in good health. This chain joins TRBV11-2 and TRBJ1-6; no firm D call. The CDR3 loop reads CASSLGGNSPLHF. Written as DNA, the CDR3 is TGTGCCAGCAGCTTAGGTGGGAATTCACCCCTCCACTTT.